This TCR beta chain is from a study of T-cell reconstitution after alpha-beta-depleted transplantation in children. The library targeted TCRbeta and was prepared with unique molecular identifiers. MiXCR, applied by TCRdb to the PCR reads, yields one record per CDR3 protein. The sample lists 450,000 to 600,000 distinct CDR3 sequences; roughly 10% were seen once. A word on this clonotype: The antigen remains unidentified.

V was cut by 10 bases and J by 9 bases, with 13 bases left in between. CDR3 length: 11 residues. Germline V gene data show CDR1 as MDHEN and CDR2 as SYDVKM. Study results and limitations: There were reportedly several hundred expanded graft clones from which alpha-beta T cells came about two months after transplant.

Sample: PBMCs, taken before TCRalphabeta/CD19-depleted stem cell transplant. The sequence was collected from a child aged 2 to 15 with inherited bone marrow failure, due to receive a stem cell transplant. This sequence joins TRBV28 and TRBJ2-4, with D maybe TRBD1 (6 bases). The CDR3, as DNA: TGTGCCATTCGGGACAACGGCATTCAGTACTTC. Its translation is CAIRDNGIQYF.